The clone carrying this TCR beta chain was observed a handful of times. As yet, its antigen is unknown. The data originate from a study of early T cells in non-severe SARS-CoV-2 infection. Study-wide context: Sequencing of bulk RNA from unsorted whole blood was done, without chain pairing.

Attachment of unique molecular identifiers to individual cDNA molecules was performed. Via MiXCR, TCRdb re-called the 5' RACE reads, giving one row per CDR3 protein. The table records about 80,000 distinct CDR3 sequences, 9.5% to 15% of them present only once. Study-wide points: Private and CD4 specificities were missed by VDJdb matching, which favored anti-spike CD8 responses.

Germline CDR1 SNHLY, CDR2 FYNNEI. This CDR3 comprises 13 residues. The germline V and J ends were trimmed by 11 bases and 0 bases, with 11 bases remaining between them. V gene TRBV2 combines with J gene TRBJ2-4; no clear D. This clonotype was sampled from an adult who was a healthcare worker with PCR-confirmed SARS-CoV-2 infection or an uninfected control (not recorded which). Sequenced input: whole blood. The CDR3 reads CASRPAAKNIQYF. Written as DNA, the CDR3 is TGTGCCTCCCGGCCCGCAGCCAAAAACATTCAGTACTTC.